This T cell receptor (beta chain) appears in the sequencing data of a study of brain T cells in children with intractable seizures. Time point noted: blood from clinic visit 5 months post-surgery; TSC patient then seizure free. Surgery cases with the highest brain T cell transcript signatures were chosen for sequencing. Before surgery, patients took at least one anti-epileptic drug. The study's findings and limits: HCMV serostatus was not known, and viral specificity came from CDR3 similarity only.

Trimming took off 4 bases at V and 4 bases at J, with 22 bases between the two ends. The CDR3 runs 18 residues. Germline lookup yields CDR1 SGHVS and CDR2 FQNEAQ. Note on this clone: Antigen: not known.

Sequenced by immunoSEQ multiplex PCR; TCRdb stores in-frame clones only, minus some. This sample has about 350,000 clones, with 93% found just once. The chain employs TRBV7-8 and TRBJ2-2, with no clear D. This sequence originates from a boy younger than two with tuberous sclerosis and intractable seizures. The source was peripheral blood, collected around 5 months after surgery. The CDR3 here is CASSSMPSPRGSTGELFF. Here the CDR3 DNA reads TGTGCCAGCAGCTCCATGCCCTCGCCCCGAGGAAGCACCGGGGAGCTGTTTTTT.